This entry lists 30 T cell receptor beta chains sequenced from one sample in a study of blood T cell repertoires in COVID-19. Produced via immunoSEQ multiplex PCR; TCRdb's table is partial and in-frame only. The table includes some 95,000 clones, 75% to 85% detected once. The sequencing sample was made of peripheral blood. Receptors originate from a man between 65 and 85 years old with acute or convalescent COVID-19.

J is TRBJ2-3 and V is TRBV4-3; TRBD2 agrees at 9 bases. The CDR3 length is 18 residues. V trimming: 1 base; J trimming: 1 base; junction bases outside the gene matches: 9. CDR1 and CDR2 (germline): LGHNA, YSLEER. The CDR3 nucleotides are TGCGCCAGCAGCCAAGTGGCGGGAGGGCCCTGGGGCACAGATACGCAGTATTTT. Amino acids: CASSQVAGGPWGTDTQYF.

This chain links TRBV15 with TRBJ2-5, with TRBD2 matching over 8 bases. The ends lost 5 bases at V and 2 bases at J; junction bases unmatched: 10. The CDR3 totals 16 residues. The germline gives CDR1 LNHNV, CDR2 YYDKDF (reference sequence). The CDR3 nucleotides are TGTGCCACCAGCGCTCGAAGCGGGAGTGGTCAAGAGACCCAGTACTTC. Amino acids: CATSARSGSGQETQYF. Based on the CDR3 plus reference TRBV15 and TRBJ2-5, the full variable domain is DAMVIQNPRYQVTQFGKPVTLSCSQTLNHNVMYWYQQKSSQAPKLLFHYYDKDFNNEADTPDNFQSRRPNTSFCFLDIRSPGLGDTAMYLCATSARSGSGQETQYFGPGTRLLVL.

J is TRBJ1-2 and V is TRBV7-2; 10 bases agree with TRBD1. J lost 4 bases, V lost 4 bases, and 3 bases had no gene match. Germline V gene sequence: CDR1 SGHTA, CDR2 FQGNSA. The CDR3 totals 14 residues. CDR3 protein: CASSSRTGGYGYTF. The CDR3 region has the DNA TGTGCCAGCAGCTCGCGGACAGGGGGCTATGGCTACACCTTC. Filled out from reference TRBV7-2 and TRBJ1-2, the complete variable domain reads GAGVSQSPSNKVTEKGKDVELRCDPISGHTALYWYRQSLGQGLEFLIYFQGNSAPDKSGLPSDRFSAERTGGSVSTLTIQRTQQEDSAVYLCASSSRTGGYGYTFGSGTRLTVV.

The CDR3 loop is CASSQRSGSGDTQYF. The CDR3 DNA is TGTGCCAGCAGCCAACGGAGCGGGAGTGGAGATACGCAGTATTTT. The chain recombines TRBV3-1 (or the pseudogene TRBV3-2) with TRBJ2-3; TRBD2 agrees at 8 bases. The CDR3 covers 15 residues. Germline-derived CDR1 and CDR2 are LGHDT and YNNKEL (reference sequence). V trimming: 2 bases; J trimming: 5 bases; junction bases outside the gene matches: 6.

This rearrangement joins TRBV4-1 to TRBJ2-7; tentative D call: TRBD2 (6 bases). This CDR3 comprises 13 residues. CDR1 and CDR2 from the germline V gene are MGHRA and YSYEKL. Between the trimmed V and J ends, which lost 4 bases and 7 bases, there was a span of 14 bases. The chain's CDR3 is CASSPLTGEEQYF. In DNA form, the CDR3 reads TGCGCCAGCAGCCCCCTCACGGGGGAAGAGCAGTACTTC.

V usage is TRBV7-6 and J usage is TRBJ2-1; 8 nucleotides align to TRBD2. CDR3 length: 15 residues. Looked up from germline, CDR1 is SGHVS and CDR2 is FNYEAQ. V shed 4 bases, J shed 7 bases, and the junction held 9 bases outside the gene matches. CDR3 DNA sequence: TGTGCCAGCAGCTCGAACCCGGGACTAGTGAATGAGCAGTTCTTC. Translating it yields CASSSNPGLVNEQFF.

CDR3 coding DNA: TGTGCCAGCAGCTTTCAGGGGGCGTATGGCTACACCTTC. Translated, it gives CASSFQGAYGYTF. The V call is TRBV5-6, the J call TRBJ1-2, with 8 bases fitting TRBD1. V gave up 2 bases and J gave up 5 bases; unmatched junction bases: 2. CDR1 is SGHDT, CDR2 YYEEEE, per germline. The CDR3 totals 13 residues.

The V call is TRBV10-3, the J call TRBJ1-1, with D uncertain. V lost 3 bases to trimming and J lost 1 base, with 9 bases between them. Germline lookup yields CDR1 ENHRY and CDR2 SYGVKD. CDR3 length: 14 residues. In DNA form, the CDR3 reads TGTGCCATCAGTGAAGGCCGGGGGAACACTGAAGCTTTCTTT. As protein: CAISEGRGNTEAFF.

The chain carries TRBV5-1 and TRBJ1-1; 9 bases align to TRBD1. CDR1 is SGHRS, CDR2 YFSETQ, per germline. The CDR3 contains 17 residues. The V segment lost 6 bases and the J segment 0 bases; nucleotides outside the gene matches: 12. CDR3 protein: CASIEGTGLRMNTEAFF. The CDR3 DNA is TGCGCCAGCATTGAGGGGACAGGGCTGAGGATGAACACTGAAGCTTTCTTT.

The chain uses TRBV7-9 and TRBJ1-6; D possibly corresponds to TRBD1 (6 bases). The CDR3 covers 15 residues. CDR1 and CDR2 from the germline V gene are SEHNR and FQNEAQ (reference sequence). V was clipped by 1 base and J by 11 bases, with 15 bases between them. The CDR3 loop is CASSLEGRGSAPLHF. As DNA, the CDR3 is TGTGCCAGCAGCTTAGAGGGCAGGGGATCCGCACCCCTCCACTTT.

The chain employs TRBV5-1 and TRBJ2-5; tentative D call: TRBD1 (7 bases). V lost 8 bases to trimming and J lost 1 base, with 15 bases between them. Germline values: CDR1 SGHRS, CDR2 YFSETQ. The CDR3 is 14 amino acids. CDR3 sequence reads: CARPAGQIQETQYF. The CDR3 DNA sequence: TGCGCCAGACCGGCGGGACAGATCCAAGAGACCCAGTACTTC.

This clone was counted only a few times. The CDR3 DNA reads TGTGCCAGCAGCGGAGGTGTCCCGGGGGAGGCGAATGAAAAACTGTTTTTT. As protein: CASSGGVPGEANEKLFF. The chain combines TRBV7-9 with TRBJ1-4; a weak D match, TRBD1 (5 bases). The CDR3 sequence is 17 residues long. The ends were cut back, 5 bases at V and 5 bases at J, with 21 bases in the middle. Per germline, CDR1 SEHNR and CDR2 FQNEAQ (reference sequence).

The rearrangement uses TRBV19 and TRBJ2-7, with TRBD2 identical over 9 bases. There are 19 residues in the CDR3. V gave up 0 bases and J gave up 0 bases; unmatched junction bases: 12. Germline V gives CDR1 LNHDA, CDR2 SQIVND (reference sequence). The CDR3 reads CASSIDLGASGTISYEQYF. In DNA form, the CDR3 reads TGTGCCAGTAGTATAGATCTTGGGGCTAGCGGGACCATCTCCTACGAGCAGTACTTC. Together with reference TRBV19 and TRBJ2-7, the CDR3 gives the full variable domain: DGGITQSPKYLFRKEGQNVTLSCEQNLNHDAMYWYRQDPGQGLRLIYYSQIVNDFQKGDIAEGYSVSREKKESFPLTVTSAQKNPTAFYLCASSIDLGASGTISYEQYFGPGTRLTVT.

The gene calls are TRBV19 and TRBJ2-1; D ambiguous. Germline CDR1 reads LNHDA; CDR2 reads SQIVND (reference sequence). V was shortened by 5 bases and J by 10 bases, with 9 bases between the two germline ends. There are 11 residues in the CDR3. CDR3: CASSFMAEQFF. The CDR3 region has the DNA TGTGCCAGTAGTTTTATGGCCGAGCAGTTCTTC.

The rearrangement uses TRBV11-3 and TRBJ2-5; maybe TRBD2 (5 bases). CDR1 is SGHNT and CDR2 is YENEEA in the germline V gene. The ends were cut back, 4 bases at V and 4 bases at J, with 10 bases in the middle. The CDR3 is 13 residues long. In DNA, the CDR3 is TGTGCCAGCAGCTATCGGGAAGGAGAGACCCAGTACTTC. It yields the protein CASSYREGETQYF.

The chain is built from TRBV3-1 (or the pseudogene TRBV3-2) and TRBJ2-2; 11 bases are a match to TRBD2. The CDR3 contains 14 residues. Germline CDR1 and CDR2: LGHDT and YNNKEL (reference sequence). The J segment lost 7 bases and the V segment lost 3 bases, leaving 1 base of the junction unmatched. The CDR3 DNA sequence: TGTGCCAGCAGCCATAGCGGGAGGGTCGGGGAGCTGTTTTTT. It translates to CASSHSGRVGELFF.

This sequence joins TRBV6-6 and TRBJ2-3, with 7 bases lining up with TRBD1. The CDR3 loop spans 15 amino acids. V trimming: 0 bases; J trimming: 4 bases; junction bases outside the gene matches: 4. Germline assignment: CDR1 MNHNY and CDR2 SVGAGI (reference sequence). In nucleotides, the CDR3 is TGTGCCAGCAGTTACTCTGGCGGACAGGCAGATACGCAGTATTTT. Its protein product is CASSYSGGQADTQYF.

The chain uses TRBV28 and TRBJ2-7; D gene uncertain. CDR3 length equals 12 residues. Germline CDR1 and CDR2: MDHEN and SYDVKM. V gave up 5 bases and J gave up 3 bases, with 8 bases separating them. CDR3 bases: TGTGCCAGCAGTCCCTACGTCTACGAGCAGTACTTC. Its protein product is CASSPYVYEQYF.

This clone was detected once. The genes are TRBV25-1 and TRBJ2-7; no clear D. The V end was cut by 2 bases, the J end by 3 bases, with 2 bases between. Germline V gene sequence: CDR1 MGHDK, CDR2 SYGVNS. CDR3 length equals 11 residues. This CDR3 reads CASSEHYEQYF. CDR3 nucleotide sequence: TGTGCCAGCAGTGAACACTACGAGCAGTACTTC.

The gene calls are TRBV21-1 and TRBJ1-6; no DNA check was done on the table's D call, TRBD1. TRBV21-1 is described as a pseudogene. This CDR3 has 15 amino acids. The CDR3 sequence is CASSNSDRDNSPLHF. The CDR3 coding sequence is TGTGCCAGCAGCAACAGTGACAGGGATAATTCACCCCTCCACTTT.

V and J are TRBV5-1 and TRBJ2-5; possibly TRBD1 for D (6 bases). Deletions cut 0 bases from V and 3 bases from J, with 12 bases between. This CDR3 contains 15 residues. Germline V lookup: CDR1 SGHRS, CDR2 YFSETQ. CDR3 sequence (DNA): TGCGCCAGCAGCTTGGCCGGCAGGGGTGAAGAGACCCAGTACTTC. This codes for CASSLAGRGEETQYF. The variable domain in full, with the rest retrieved from reference TRBV5-1 and TRBJ2-5, is KAGVTQTPRYLIKTRGQQVTLSCSPISGHRSVSWYQQTPGQGLQFLFEYFSETQRNKGNFPGRFSGRQFSNSRSEMNVSTLELGDSALYLCASSLAGRGEETQYFGPGTRLLVL.

This rearrangement joins TRBV5-1 to TRBJ2-5; 12 bases match TRBD2. V shed 6 bases and J 5 bases; nucleotides not matched to a gene: 5. Per the germline V gene, CDR1 is SGHRS and CDR2 is YFSETQ. The CDR3 length is 14 residues. Written as DNA, the CDR3 is TGCGCCAGCACGGAGACTAGCGGGAGCGAGACCCAGTACTTC. As protein: CASTETSGSETQYF.

The chain recombines TRBV29-1 with TRBJ2-3, with a weak D call TRBD2 (6 bases). Germline V gene sequence: CDR1 SQVTM, CDR2 ANQGSEA. This CDR3 spans 13 amino acids. Between the trimmed V and J ends, which lost 6 bases and 2 bases, there was a span of 12 bases. CDR3 loop: CSVGGRATDTQYF. DNA for the CDR3: TGCAGCGTGGGAGGAAGGGCCACAGATACGCAGTATTTT.

The chain employs TRBV28 and TRBJ1-4, with 12 bases identical to TRBD1. CDR3 size: 15 residues. J was trimmed by 10 bases and V by 10 bases; bases with no gene match: 13. Germline V gives CDR1 MDHEN, CDR2 SYDVKM. In DNA, the CDR3 is TGTGCCACAGGGACAGGGGGCGGTCCACGGGGAAAACTGTTTTTT. It specifies CATGTGGGPRGKLFF.

The chain couples TRBV6-2 or TRBV6-3 to TRBJ2-5; the match to TRBD2 covers 7 bases. CDR3 length: 16 residues. Germline lookup yields CDR1 MNHEY and CDR2 SVGEGT. J gave up 1 base and V 5 bases, and 10 bases lay outside the gene matches. CDR3 nucleotide sequence: TGTGCCAGCAGTCTCCTTTCCCCTAGCGGCCAAGAGACCCAGTACTTC. It codes for CASSLLSPSGQETQYF.

The rearrangement uses TRBV19 and TRBJ1-5; TRBD1 is a possible D gene (5 bases). This CDR3 spans 13 amino acids. Deletions cut 4 bases from V and 8 bases from J, with 12 bases between. CDR1 and CDR2 from the germline V gene are LNHDA and SQIVND (reference sequence). CDR3 sequence reads: CASSSSRGEPQHF. The CDR3 DNA follows: TGTGCCAGTAGTAGCAGCCGGGGGGAGCCCCAGCATTTT.

This clone was picked up one time. The V call is TRBV5-1, the J call TRBJ2-2, with 11 bases aligning to TRBD2. The ends lost 4 bases at V and 1 base at J; junction bases unmatched: 3. CDR3 length: 16 amino acids. Germline CDR1 reads SGHRS; CDR2 reads YFSETQ. CDR3 DNA: TGCGCCAGCAGCCCTGGGACTAGCGGGAACACCGGGGAGCTGTTTTTT. Encoded protein: CASSPGTSGNTGELFF. The complete variable domain, with remaining parts taken from reference TRBV5-1 and TRBJ2-2, reads KAGVTQTPRYLIKTRGQQVTLSCSPISGHRSVSWYQQTPGQGLQFLFEYFSETQRNKGNFPGRFSGRQFSNSRSEMNVSTLELGDSALYLCASSPGTSGNTGELFFGEGSRLTVL.

This chain connects TRBV10-3 to TRBJ1-1, with TRBD1 matching over 7 bases. In germline, CDR1 is ENHRY, CDR2 SYGVKD. The CDR3 has 14 amino acids. Unmatched junction bases numbered 7, after V lost 6 bases and J lost 3 bases. CDR3 sequence reads: CAIRMTGSDTEAFF. DNA for the CDR3: TGTGCCATCAGGATGACAGGGTCGGACACTGAAGCTTTCTTT.

This chain links TRBV7-2 with TRBJ2-5; 9 bases line up with TRBD2. The J segment lost 4 bases and the V segment lost 0 bases, leaving 3 bases of the junction unmatched. The CDR3 extends over 15 amino acids. The V gene's germline CDR1 is SGHTA and CDR2 FQGNSA. The chain's CDR3 is CASSLASLAGETQYF. In DNA form, the CDR3 reads TGTGCCAGCAGCTTAGCGTCACTAGCGGGAGAGACCCAGTACTTC.

This chain connects TRBV5-5 to TRBJ1-5; 8 bases line up with TRBD1. The CDR3 sequence is 16 residues long. Germline V gene lookup returns CDR1 SGHKS and CDR2 YYEKEE (reference sequence). V shed 1 base, J shed 4 bases, and the junction held 7 bases outside the gene matches. In DNA form, the CDR3 reads TGTGCCAGCAGCTTGAGGGGACAGGCGATAAATCAGCCCCAGCATTTT. This gives the protein CASSLRGQAINQPQHF.